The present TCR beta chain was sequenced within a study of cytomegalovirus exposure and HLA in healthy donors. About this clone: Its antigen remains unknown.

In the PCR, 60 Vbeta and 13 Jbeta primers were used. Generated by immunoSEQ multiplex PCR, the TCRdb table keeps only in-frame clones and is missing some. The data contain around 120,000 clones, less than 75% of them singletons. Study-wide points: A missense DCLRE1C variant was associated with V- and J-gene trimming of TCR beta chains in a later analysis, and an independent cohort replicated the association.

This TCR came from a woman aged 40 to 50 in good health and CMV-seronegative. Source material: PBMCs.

The CDR3 is CASRKGQDRVNEQYF. As DNA, the CDR3 is TGCGCCAGCAGAAAAGGGCAGGACAGGGTAAACGAGCAGTACTTC. The chain recombines TRBV5-1 with TRBJ2-7; 8 bases align to TRBD1. CDR1 is SGHRS and CDR2 is YFSETQ in the germline V gene. V was clipped by 5 bases and J by 5 bases; unmatched bases: 12. The CDR3 runs to 15 residues. The full variable domain, with the rest looked up from reference TRBV5-1 and TRBJ2-7, is KAGVTQTPRYLIKTRGQQVTLSCSPISGHRSVSWYQQTPGQGLQFLFEYFSETQRNKGNFPGRFSGRQFSNSRSEMNVSTLELGDSALYLCASRKGQDRVNEQYFGPGTRLTVT.